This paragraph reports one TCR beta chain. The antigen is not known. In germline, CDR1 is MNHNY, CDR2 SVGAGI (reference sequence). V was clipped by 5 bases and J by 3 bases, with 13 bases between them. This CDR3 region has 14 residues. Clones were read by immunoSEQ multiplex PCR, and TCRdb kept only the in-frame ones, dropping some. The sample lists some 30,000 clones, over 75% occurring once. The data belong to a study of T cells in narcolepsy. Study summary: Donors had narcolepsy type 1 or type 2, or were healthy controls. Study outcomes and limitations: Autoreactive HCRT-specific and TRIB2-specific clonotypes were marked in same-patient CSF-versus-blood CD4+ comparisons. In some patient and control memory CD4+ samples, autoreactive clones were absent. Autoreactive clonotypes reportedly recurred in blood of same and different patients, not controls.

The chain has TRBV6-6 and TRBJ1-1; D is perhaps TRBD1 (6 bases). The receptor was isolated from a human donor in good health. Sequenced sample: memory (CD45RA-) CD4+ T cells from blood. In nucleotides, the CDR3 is TGTGCCAGCAGTCCACTTGACAGGTACACTGAAGCTTTCTTT. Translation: CASSPLDRYTEAFF.